Listed here are 29 T cell receptor beta chains from one sample, sequenced in a study of blood T cells in healthy people across ages. Next came a second PCR, run for about 6 to 11 cycles, which used a sample-barcoded 5' primer along with a J-beta primer mix. TCRdb reprocessed the 5' RACE reads with MiXCR, giving one entry per CDR3 protein. The sample has over 300,000 distinct CDR3 sequences, 52% seen once. Sequenced input: blood. All receptors come from a man between 60 and 70 years old in good health.

This clonotype was observed a few times. The gene calls are TRBV29-1 and TRBJ1-2; D not resolved. CDR1 is SQVTM and CDR2 is ANQGSEA in the germline V gene. The CDR3 length is 13 residues. CDR3 region: CSSLGALNYGYTF. As DNA, the CDR3 is TGCAGTTCTCTTGGCGCCCTGAACTATGGCTACACCTTC.

This clonotype has just a few counts. This chain links TRBV12-3 or TRBV12-4 with TRBJ1-1, with D uncertain. The CDR3 loop spans 14 amino acids. Trimming pared 6 bases from V and 1 base from J, leaving 12 bases between. The DNA of the CDR3 is TGTGCCAGCAGGTTCCCCTCAGGGAACACTGAAGCTTTCTTT. This sequence encodes CASRFPSGNTEAFF.

V is TRBV7-2 and J is TRBJ2-4, with D tentatively TRBD1 or TRBD2 (6 bases each). V lost 5 bases to trimming and J lost 6 bases, with 14 bases between them. This CDR3 spans 14 amino acids. Germline V gene lookup returns CDR1 SGHTA and CDR2 FQGNSA. For the CDR3, the DNA is TGTGCCAGCAGCCGGGGGCTTGCGGGAAACATTCAGTACTTC. This sequence encodes CASSRGLAGNIQYF.

The gene calls are TRBV7-9 and TRBJ1-2; 12 bases agree with TRBD1. The germline V gene has CDR1 SEHNR and CDR2 FQNEAQ (reference sequence). The V gene end was trimmed by 4 bases and the J gene end by 5 bases; junction bases not matched to a gene: 8. The CDR3 is 16 residues long. This chain's CDR3 is CASSSGTGGSKYGYTF. CDR3 coding DNA: TGTGCCAGCAGCTCAGGGACAGGGGGCTCGAAGTATGGCTACACCTTC.

The chain is built from TRBV4-1 and TRBJ1-4; D call uncertain. This CDR3 is 16 amino acids long. Germline V gene data show CDR1 as MGHRA and CDR2 as YSYEKL. The V end was cut by 0 bases, the J end by 3 bases, with 11 bases between. The CDR3 protein is CASSQEPPVPNEKLFF. DNA of the CDR3: TGCGCCAGCAGCCAAGAACCACCGGTACCTAATGAAAAACTGTTTTTT.

This clonotype has more than one count but fewer than ten. The V and J genes are TRBV9 and TRBJ2-3, with D perhaps TRBD1 or TRBD2 (6 bases each). V was shortened by 0 bases and J by 7 bases, with 12 bases between the two germline ends. The CDR3 consists of 14 residues. Germline V gene sequence: CDR1 SGDLS, CDR2 YYNGEE. The CDR3 region has the DNA TGTGCCAGCAGCGTAGAGGGGGGACTGCATACGCAGTATTTT. This translates into CASSVEGGLHTQYF.

The sample holds a few counts of this clonotype. The J gene is TRBJ1-4, the V gene TRBV20-1, with D uncertain. V was clipped by 3 bases and J by 0 bases, with 5 bases between them. This CDR3 spans 13 amino acids. Germline V gene lookup returns CDR1 DFQATT and CDR2 SNEGSKA (reference sequence). The CDR3, as DNA: TGCAGTGCTAGCAGCGCAACTAATGAAAAACTGTTTTTT. It encodes CSASSATNEKLFF.

This clonotype appeared a few times. V is TRBV21-1 and J is TRBJ2-7; the DNA was not compared with TRBD1, the D call given in the table. TRBV21-1 is termed a pseudogene. This CDR3 contains 15 residues. CDR3 loop: CASSNGTGYYYEQYF. The CDR3 DNA reads as TGTGCCAGCAGCAATGGGACAGGGTATTACTACGAGCAGTACTTC.

The V and J genes are TRBV5-1 and TRBJ2-7, with TRBD1 matching over 9 bases. Germline V gene lookup returns CDR1 SGHRS and CDR2 YFSETQ. This CDR3 comprises 16 residues. With V trimmed by 3 bases and J by 1 base, 8 bases remained unmatched. The CDR3 protein is CASSSSTGGISYEQYF. The CDR3 coding sequence is TGCGCCAGCAGCTCCTCCACAGGGGGCATATCCTACGAGCAGTACTTC.

This chain uses TRBV20-1 with TRBJ2-7; D not resolved. This CDR3 has 11 residues. CDR1 and CDR2 (germline): DFQATT, SNEGSKA (reference sequence). Trimming removed 5 bases at V and 5 bases at J, with 10 bases between. The CDR3 loop is CSAPWADEQYF. The DNA for the CDR3 is TGCAGTGCTCCATGGGCGGACGAGCAGTACTTC.

V usage is TRBV7-9 and J usage is TRBJ2-5; 9 nucleotides line up with TRBD1. Germline loops: CDR1 SEHNR, CDR2 FQNEAQ (reference sequence). With V trimmed by 5 bases and J by 3 bases, 7 bases remained unmatched. The CDR3 loop spans 15 amino acids. This CDR3 is CASSLEGQGEETQYF. CDR3 nucleotides: TGTGCCAGCAGCCTGGAGGGACAGGGTGAAGAGACCCAGTACTTC.

This clonotype is a singleton in its sample. The genes are TRBV18 and TRBJ2-4; D uncertain. V was clipped by 0 bases and J by 0 bases, with 6 bases between them. Germline CDR1 is KGHSH and CDR2 is LQKENI. The CDR3 is made up of 15 amino acids. DNA of the CDR3: TGTGCCAGCTCACCACCTGGCGGAGCCAAAAACATTCAGTACTTC. It translates to CASSPPGGAKNIQYF.

The V gene is TRBV20-1, the J gene TRBJ2-5; 7 bases are shared with TRBD1. The end of the DNA is better explained by TRBJ1-2, so the J call may be wrong. The CDR3 contains 14 residues. Germline V lookup: CDR1 DFQATT, CDR2 SNEGSKA (reference sequence). The DNA for the CDR3 is TGCAGTGCCATGGTGGCAGGGGGGGACTATGGCTACACCTTC. Translating gives CSAMVAGGDYGYTF.

This clonotype was found a few times. The chain carries TRBV20-1 and TRBJ2-7; D assignment may be TRBD1 or TRBD2 (5 bases each). The germline V and J ends were trimmed by 0 bases and 8 bases, with 11 bases remaining between them. This CDR3 region has 12 residues. CDR1 and CDR2 from the germline V gene are DFQATT and SNEGSKA (reference sequence). The CDR3 nucleotides are TGCAGTGCTAGAGAAGAGGGGCGTCAGCAGTACTTC. It yields the protein CSAREEGRQQYF.

This chain links TRBV12-3 or TRBV12-4 with TRBJ2-5, with 8 bases fitting TRBD2. The CDR3 covers 14 residues. V shed 5 bases and J 11 bases; nucleotides not matched to a gene: 13. DNA for the CDR3: TGTGCCAGCAGTCCCCGGGGGGGTTCGGGGGAGCAGTACTTC. Translated, it gives CASSPRGGSGEQYF.

This rearrangement joins TRBV6-2 or TRBV6-3 to TRBJ2-1; TRBD2 matches 12 bases. The CDR3 is made up of 14 amino acids. CDR1 MNHEY and CDR2 SVGEGT come from the germline V gene. The J segment lost 5 bases and the V segment lost 6 bases, leaving 2 bases of the junction unmatched. DNA of the CDR3: TGTGCCAGCAGGACTAGCGGGGGTGACAATGAGCAGTTCTTC. It codes for CASRTSGGDNEQFF.

The chain joins TRBV29-1 to TRBJ2-1; D is unclear. Germline CDR1 is SQVTM and CDR2 is ANQGSEA. The CDR3 sequence is 13 residues long. V was trimmed by 6 bases and J by 2 bases, leaving 11 bases between them. CDR3 protein: CSVPGDAYNEQFF. The CDR3 coding sequence is TGCAGCGTCCCTGGGGATGCCTACAATGAGCAGTTCTTC.

The rearrangement joins TRBV20-1 to TRBJ2-1; 8 positions agree with TRBD2. Germline CDR1 is DFQATT and CDR2 is SNEGSKA (reference sequence). The junction had 9 bases not matched to a gene; V was cut back by 8 bases and J by 0 bases. The CDR3 has 15 residues. The DNA of the CDR3 is TGCAGTACTCCCCCCGGGACTAGCTCCTACAATGAGCAGTTCTTC. Protein sequence: CSTPPGTSSYNEQFF.

This clonotype was detected a few times. The V gene is TRBV3-1, the J gene TRBJ2-5; 9 bases are shared with TRBD1. The J call could be wrong; TRBJ2-7 is a better fit for the DNA end. The CDR3 is made up of 15 amino acids. Germline CDR1 and CDR2: LGHDT and YNNKEL (reference sequence). CDR3 in amino acids: CASSRNRGLIYEQYF. The CDR3, as DNA: TGTGCCAGCAGCCGCAACAGGGGGCTTATCTACGAGCAGTACTTC.

The rearrangement links TRBV27 to TRBJ2-1; 9 bases are shared with TRBD2. In germline, CDR1 is MNHEY, CDR2 SMNVEV (reference sequence). J gave up 5 bases and V 1 base, and 6 bases lay outside the gene matches. This CDR3 comprises 16 residues. The CDR3 nucleotides are TGTGCCAGCAGTTTATTGTCGGCGGGAGGGGACAATGAGCAGTTCTTC. This sequence encodes CASSLLSAGGDNEQFF.

This sequence joins TRBV6-4 and TRBJ2-3, with 9 bases aligning to TRBD2. Germline CDR1 reads MRHNA; CDR2 reads SNTAGT. Trimming cost V 5 bases and J 6 bases; bases outside gene matches: 15. This CDR3 contains 17 residues. The CDR3 sequence: CASSRKALAGKGDTQYF. For the CDR3, the DNA is TGTGCCAGCAGTCGCAAAGCTCTAGCGGGGAAAGGGGATACGCAGTATTTT.

This chain links TRBV12-3 or TRBV12-4 with TRBJ2-5; possibly TRBD1 or TRBD2 for D (5 bases each). The V end was cut by 7 bases, the J end by 2 bases, with 14 bases between. This CDR3 is built from 14 residues. The CDR3 is CASKPGRTQETQYF. The CDR3 DNA reads as TGTGCCAGCAAACCGGGACGGACGCAAGAGACCCAGTACTTC.

The genes are TRBV4-3 and TRBJ2-3; D gene uncertain. The V and J ends lost 3 bases and 3 bases respectively, with 7 bases between them. The germline V gene has CDR1 LGHNA and CDR2 YSLEER. The CDR3 is 13 residues long. The DNA for the CDR3 is TGCGCCAGCAGCCAGATCCTAACAGATACGCAGTATTTT. Protein product: CASSQILTDTQYF.

This clonotype occurred once. This sequence joins TRBV12-3 or TRBV12-4 and TRBJ1-5; 8 positions agree with TRBD1. With 3 bases clipped from V and 7 bases from J, the junction kept 5 bases outside the gene matches. This CDR3 region has 14 residues. CDR3 nucleotides: TGTGCCAGCAGTTTGACAGGGGAGGGGCAGCCCCAGCATTTT. It yields the protein CASSLTGEGQPQHF.

The gene calls are TRBV10-3 and TRBJ2-1; the D gene could be TRBD1 or TRBD2 (5 bases each). V lost 7 bases, J lost 9 bases, and 13 bases lay in between. This CDR3 region has 12 residues. Germline CDR1 is ENHRY and CDR2 is SYGVKD. Written as DNA, the CDR3 is TGTGCCATCACCGACGGTGGGACTGAGCAGTTCTTC. It translates to CAITDGGTEQFF.

This clonotype came up many times. The chain recombines TRBV20-1 with TRBJ2-5; TRBD1 matches at 7 bases. The junction had 5 bases not matched to a gene; V was cut back by 0 bases and J by 4 bases. From germline, CDR1 is DFQATT and CDR2 SNEGSKA (reference sequence). This CDR3 region has 14 residues. The chain's CDR3 is CSARDEGARETQYF. The DNA of the CDR3 is TGCAGTGCTAGAGATGAGGGGGCACGAGAGACCCAGTACTTC.

The chain combines TRBV5-6 with TRBJ2-5; D not certain. The DNA matches TRBJ2-7 better at its end, which makes the J call doubtful. Germline CDR1 SGHDT, CDR2 YYEEEE. The CDR3 is made up of 13 amino acids. CDR3 DNA: TGTGCCAGCAGCTTGATGGTTCTTGGCGAGCAGTACTTC. Protein sequence: CASSLMVLGEQYF.

The V gene is TRBV20-1, the J gene TRBJ2-5, with 9 bases fitting TRBD1. With V trimmed by 6 bases and J by 5 bases, 4 bases remained unmatched. The CDR3 has 12 residues. Germline lookup yields CDR1 DFQATT and CDR2 SNEGSKA (reference sequence). The CDR3 DNA is TGCAGTGCGACGACAGGGGGGGAGACCCAGTACTTC. This codes for CSATTGGETQYF.

This chain joins TRBV10-3 and TRBJ2-5; 9 bases match TRBD1. Germline V gives CDR1 ENHRY, CDR2 SYGVKD. The V and J ends lost 3 bases and 3 bases, in that order; junction bases with no gene match: 2. The CDR3 length is 14 residues. Written as DNA, the CDR3 is TGTGCCATCAGTGAAGGGACAGGGAAAGAGACCCAGTACTTC. This sequence encodes CAISEGTGKETQYF.